The 14 T cell receptor beta chains presented below share a single source sample, sequenced in a study of spatial heterogeneity in lung cancer. The time point denotes: sample taken at primary tumor resection. Sequencing covered unsorted whole RNA taken from tumor, nontumor lung or frozen PBMC. One entry per CDR3 protein results from TCRdb running MiXCR on the 5' RACE reads. The sample shows approximately 11,000 distinct CDR3 sequences, around 3.6% of them seen only once. The input for sequencing was normal lung tissue next to the tumor, taken at surgery. Receptors originate from a male donor with early-stage non-small cell lung cancer.

This clonotype was counted a few times. The genes are TRBV27 and TRBJ2-2, with 7 bases identical to TRBD2. CDR1 MNHEY and CDR2 SMNVEV come from the germline V gene (reference sequence). Unmatched junction bases numbered 7, after V lost 3 bases and J lost 9 bases. CDR3 length equals 14 residues. The CDR3 is CASSFQRENRELFF. CDR3 nucleotides: TGTGCCAGCAGTTTCCAGCGGGAAAACCGGGAGCTGTTTTTT.

This clonotype was counted ten times or more. This rearrangement joins TRBV3-1 to TRBJ1-4; D is perhaps TRBD1 (6 bases). Trimming cost V 6 bases and J 5 bases, with 10 bases left between them. Germline lookup yields CDR1 LGHDT and CDR2 YNNKEL (reference sequence). CDR3 length equals 13 residues. CDR3 sequence: CASRSGGNEKLFF. The CDR3 coding sequence is TGTGCCAGCAGATCCGGGGGCAATGAAAAACTGTTTTTT.

This clonotype is termed medium-sized (0.01 to 0.1%). The rearrangement joins TRBV6-4 to TRBJ2-7; no definite D call. Trimming took off 8 bases at V and 3 bases at J, with 11 bases between the two ends. This CDR3 spans 12 amino acids. The germline V gene has CDR1 MRHNA and CDR2 SNTAGT. DNA for the CDR3: TGTGCCAGCTTCGAAGGCATCTACGAGCAGTACTTC. It translates to CASFEGIYEQYF.

This clonotype showed up many times. CDR3 sequence: CASSRTGGGSGANVLTF. DNA of the CDR3: TGTGCCAGTAGTAGGACAGGAGGAGGATCTGGGGCCAACGTCCTGACTTTC. The chain has TRBV19 and TRBJ2-6; 7 bases line up with TRBD1. Germline assignment: CDR1 LNHDA and CDR2 SQIVND (reference sequence). The CDR3 consists of 17 residues. The J segment lost 1 base and the V segment lost 4 bases, leaving 7 bases of the junction unmatched.

This clonotype is categorized as medium-sized (0.01 to 0.1%). J is TRBJ1-5 and V is TRBV29-1, with 7 positions matching TRBD1. The CDR3 is made up of 14 amino acids. Germline V lookup: CDR1 SQVTM, CDR2 ANQGSEA. V dropped 5 bases and J dropped 1; count of bases not matched to a gene: 5. This chain's CDR3 is CSVPGTESNQPQHF. The CDR3 coding sequence is TGCAGCGTTCCAGGGACAGAGAGCAATCAGCCCCAGCATTTT.

This clonotype was seen repeatedly, ten times or more. The J gene is TRBJ2-2, the V gene TRBV10-3; D ambiguous. The germline gives CDR1 ENHRY, CDR2 SYGVKD. V was shortened by 2 bases and J by 9 bases, with 13 bases between the two germline ends. This CDR3 contains 14 residues. CDR3 DNA sequence: TGTGCCATCAGTGAGGAGACCCCGAACCGGGAGCTGTTTTTT. Translated: CAISEETPNRELFF.

In this sample, this clonotype turned up many times. V gene TRBV2 combines with J gene TRBJ2-3, with TRBD2 matching over 12 bases. This CDR3 is built from 15 residues. V trimming: 7 bases; J trimming: 6 bases; junction bases outside the gene matches: 8. CDR1 and CDR2 (germline): SNHLY, FYNNEI. The CDR3 coding sequence is TGTGCCAGCACACGGGCTAGCGGGAGGGCCGATACGCAGTATTTT. Residues: CASTRASGRADTQYF.

This clonotype was picked up a small number of times. The V and J genes are TRBV5-6 and TRBJ1-4, with unresolved D. Germline V gives CDR1 SGHDT, CDR2 YYEEEE. This CDR3 comprises 16 residues. Trimming took 0 bases from V and 0 from J, leaving 9 bases between them. The CDR3: CASSLAGSSTNEKLFF. The CDR3 bases are TGTGCCAGCAGCTTGGCGGGCAGCTCAACTAATGAAAAACTGTTTTTT.

This clonotype was seen a handful of times. CDR3: CASSEGTGNEKLFF. The CDR3 DNA follows: TGCGCCAGCAGCGAAGGGACCGGTAATGAAAAACTGTTTTTT. The chain joins TRBV5-1 to TRBJ1-4; tentatively, D is TRBD1 (5 bases). Between the trimmed V and J ends, which lost 4 bases and 4 bases, there was a span of 11 bases. Germline assignment: CDR1 SGHRS and CDR2 YFSETQ. There are 14 residues in the CDR3.

This clonotype was seen only a few times. V is TRBV14 and J is TRBJ2-3; tentatively, D is TRBD2 (5 bases). CDR1 and CDR2 (germline): SGHDN, FVKESK. The CDR3 has 14 residues. V dropped 1 base and J dropped 6 bases, with 11 bases sitting between them. The CDR3 spells CASSQGLPADTQYF. The CDR3 DNA follows: TGTGCCAGCAGCCAAGGACTACCCGCGGATACGCAGTATTTT.

This clonotype was detected many times. V and J are TRBV5-1 and TRBJ2-3; 8 nucleotides match TRBD1. The CDR3 runs 14 residues. Trimming took 4 bases from V and 8 from J; bases not matched to a gene: 9. Germline V gene sequence: CDR1 SGHRS, CDR2 YFSETQ. The CDR3 DNA follows: TGCGCCAGCAGCGAAGGACAGGGACGGGGTACGCAGTATTTT. As protein: CASSEGQGRGTQYF.

This clonotype was counted ten times or more. J is TRBJ1-2 and V is TRBV7-2; 8 bases match TRBD1. In germline, CDR1 is SGHTA, CDR2 FQGNSA. Losses at the gene ends were 5 bases for V and 4 bases for J; bases not matched to a gene: 6. The CDR3 sequence is 14 residues long. The CDR3 DNA follows: TGTGCCAGCAGCCCGACAGGGGCTGGCTATGGCTACACCTTC. It specifies CASSPTGAGYGYTF.

This clonotype was recorded a few times. The rearrangement joins TRBV11-2 to TRBJ2-6, with unresolved D. There are 13 residues in the CDR3. Germline V gives CDR1 SGHAT, CDR2 FQNNGV. V was shortened by 5 bases and J by 4 bases, with 6 bases between the two germline ends. The CDR3 protein is CASSEHGANVLTF. In DNA, the CDR3 is TGTGCCAGCAGCGAACACGGGGCCAACGTCCTGACTTTC.

This clonotype rates as medium-sized. The chain has TRBV29-1 and TRBJ2-3; D is unresolved. Trimming removed 0 bases at V and 4 bases at J, with 8 bases between. Germline V lookup: CDR1 SQVTM, CDR2 ANQGSEA. The length of the CDR3 is 13 residues. The CDR3 sequence: CSVEDRWADTQYF. The CDR3 DNA sequence: TGCAGCGTTGAAGATAGGTGGGCAGATACGCAGTATTTT.